These 20 T cell receptor beta chains were sequenced from one sample in a study of PD-1 blockade in classical Hodgkin lymphoma. Each of the patients experienced relapse following autologous stem cell transplantation, and their brentuximab vedotin exposure differed. Measured with immunoSEQ multiplex PCR; TCRdb has only the in-frame clones, and not every one. The data show over 50,000 clones, around 78% seen once. Here the sequenced sample was peripheral blood mononuclear cells (PBMCs), taken before the second cycle of nivolumab. These receptors were taken from a human donor with classical Hodgkin lymphoma.

This clone was counted only a few times. V is TRBV5-8 and J is TRBJ2-6; D may be TRBD1 (6 bases). This CDR3 has 17 residues. V was pared by 2 bases and J by 0 bases, with 12 bases between. CDR1 is SGHTS and CDR2 is YDEGEE in the germline V gene. This CDR3 is CASSLQGLDSGANVLTF. CDR3 nucleotides: TGTGCCAGCAGCTTACAGGGCCTAGACTCTGGGGCCAACGTCCTGACTTTC.

As for this clone: Other DNA sequences in this sample translate to the same CDR3. This chain joins TRBV7-2 and TRBJ1-4, with TRBD1 matching 10 bases. The germline V gene has CDR1 SGHTA and CDR2 FQGNSA. The CDR3 is 15 residues long. The V and J ends lost 0 bases and 5 bases, in that order; junction bases with no gene match: 0. Written as DNA, the CDR3 is TGTGCCAGCAGCTTAGCGGGACAGGGGAATGAAAAACTGTTTTTT. It yields the protein CASSLAGQGNEKLFF.

The chain has TRBV5-1 and TRBJ2-7, with D possibly TRBD2 on 5 matching bases. Trimming cost V 0 bases and J 2 bases, with 12 bases left between them. This CDR3 region has 15 residues. CDR1 and CDR2 from the germline V gene are SGHRS and YFSETQ. The CDR3 coding sequence is TGCGCCAGCAGCTTGGGGCCGGGGAGTACCTACGAGCAGTACTTC. Its protein is CASSLGPGSTYEQYF.

A remark on this clone: Other DNA sequences in this specimen translate into the identical CDR3. The V call is TRBV18, the J call TRBJ2-5; 7 bases match TRBD2. The V gene's germline CDR1 is KGHSH and CDR2 LQKENI. The J segment lost 0 bases and the V segment lost 0 bases, leaving 1 base of the junction unmatched. The CDR3 is 15 amino acids. The CDR3 loop reads CASSPPGGYQETQYF. The DNA of the CDR3 is TGTGCCAGCTCACCACCGGGGGGGTACCAAGAGACCCAGTACTTC.

This sequence joins TRBV6-5 and TRBJ1-5; D is perhaps TRBD1 (5 bases). This CDR3 spans 13 amino acids. Trimming removed 6 bases from V and 5 bases from J, with 11 bases in between. In germline, CDR1 is MNHEY, CDR2 SVGAGI. The CDR3 nucleotides read TGTGCCAGCAGAAACAGGTTACATCAGCCCCAGCATTTT. Its protein is CASRNRLHQPQHF.

This clone came up once. The CDR3 reads CASTEGYVGTEAFF. The CDR3 DNA is TGTGCCAGTACAGAGGGGTACGTTGGTACTGAAGCTTTCTTT. V and J are TRBV19 and TRBJ1-1, with a tentative D call TRBD1 (5 bases). Per germline, CDR1 LNHDA and CDR2 SQIVND (reference sequence). CDR3 length equals 14 residues. Trimming shortened V by 7 bases and J by 5 bases, and 17 bases separated the two germline ends.

The chain couples TRBV5-1 to TRBJ2-3; TRBD1 agrees at 9 bases. Per the germline V gene, CDR1 is SGHRS and CDR2 is YFSETQ. V trimming: 3 bases; J trimming: 0 bases; junction bases outside the gene matches: 5. CDR3 length: 16 amino acids. CDR3 coding DNA: TGCGCCAGCAGCTCCCGGACAGGGGCTAGCACAGATACGCAGTATTTT. Amino acid sequence: CASSSRTGASTDTQYF.

CDR3 coding DNA: TGTGCCAGTAATGATCCAGGGGGTGGTTACGAGCAGTACTTC. Translated: CASNDPGGGYEQYF. The chain links TRBV19 to TRBJ2-7; 7 nucleotides line up with TRBD1. With V trimmed by 7 bases and J by 4 bases, 10 bases remained unmatched. The germline CDR1 and CDR2 sequences are LNHDA and SQIVND (reference sequence). The CDR3 is made up of 14 amino acids. The complete variable domain, with remaining parts taken from reference TRBV19 and TRBJ2-7, reads DGGITQSPKYLFRKEGQNVTLSCEQNLNHDAMYWYRQDPGQGLRLIYYSQIVNDFQKGDIAEGYSVSREKKESFPLTVTSAQKNPTAFYLCASNDPGGGYEQYFGPGTRLTVT.

The J gene is TRBJ2-5, the V gene TRBV7-3; 8 nucleotides align to TRBD1. CDR1 is SGHTA, CDR2 FQGTGA, per germline. Losses at the gene ends were 5 bases for V and 1 base for J; bases not matched to a gene: 6. The CDR3 runs to 15 residues. The CDR3 DNA sequence: TGTGCCAGCAGCCCCCGAACAGGGGGCCAAGAGACCCAGTACTTC. Its translation is CASSPRTGGQETQYF.

This clone was counted between two and nine times. This chain links TRBV10-2 with TRBJ1-1; D call uncertain. Germline-derived CDR1 and CDR2 are WSHSY and SAAADI. The V end lost 7 bases, the J end lost 1 base, and 4 bases lay between the germline ends. This CDR3 is built from 11 residues. As DNA, the CDR3 is TGCGCCAGCAAGAAGAACACTGAAGCTTTCTTT. It specifies CASKKNTEAFF.

V usage is TRBV9 and J usage is TRBJ1-1; no clear D. The CDR3 loop spans 15 amino acids. Germline V lookup: CDR1 SGDLS, CDR2 YYNGEE. Trimming cost V 3 bases and J 0 bases, with 12 bases left between them. Here the CDR3 reads CASSGNRSLNTEAFF. CDR3 DNA sequence: TGTGCCAGCAGCGGAAACAGATCTCTGAACACTGAAGCTTTCTTT.

For this clone: This same CDR3 is encoded by further DNA sequences in the sample. The chain carries TRBV30 and TRBJ1-1; no clear D. The germline V gene encodes CDR1 GTSNPN and CDR2 SVGIG (reference sequence). V was cut by 3 bases and J by 3 bases, with 11 bases left in between. The CDR3 has 13 amino acids. The CDR3 reads CAWRTGRDTEAFF. The CDR3 DNA reads as TGTGCCTGGAGAACCGGGCGGGACACTGAAGCTTTCTTT. Complete variable domain (other parts from reference TRBV30 and TRBJ1-1): SQTIHQWPATLVQPVGSPLSLECTVEGTSNPNLYWYRQAAGRGLQLLFYSVGIGQISSEVPQNLSASRPQDRQFILSSKKLLLSDSGFYLCAWRTGRDTEAFFGQGTRLTVV.

The J gene is TRBJ2-3, the V gene TRBV28; no reliable D call. CDR3 length: 13 amino acids. Trimming shortened V by 5 bases and J by 4 bases, and 10 bases separated the two germline ends. Per the germline V gene, CDR1 is MDHEN and CDR2 is SYDVKM. The CDR3 sequence: CASSPPVSDTQYF. Here the CDR3 DNA reads TGTGCCAGCAGTCCCCCGGTCTCAGATACGCAGTATTTT.

The genes are TRBV27 and TRBJ2-6; D ambiguous. The V and J ends lost 3 bases and 0 bases respectively, with 12 bases between them. The V gene's germline CDR1 is MNHEY and CDR2 SMNVEV (reference sequence). CDR3 length: 17 amino acids. The CDR3 protein is CASSLSFRASGANVLTF. The CDR3 coding sequence is TGTGCCAGCAGTTTGTCGTTTCGGGCCTCTGGGGCCAACGTCCTGACTTTC.

The genes are TRBV7-3 and TRBJ2-5, with 9 bases aligning to TRBD2. This CDR3 spans 15 amino acids. The germline V gene has CDR1 SGHTA and CDR2 FQGTGA. V dropped 2 bases and J dropped 1; count of bases not matched to a gene: 2. CDR3 residues: CASSLLAGLQETQYF. CDR3 nucleotide sequence: TGTGCCAGCAGCTTACTAGCGGGACTCCAAGAGACCCAGTACTTC.

This chain uses TRBV7-8 with TRBJ2-7; D gene unclear. This CDR3 has 13 amino acids. The V and J ends lost 0 bases and 3 bases respectively, with 6 bases between them. Germline CDR1 reads SGHVS; CDR2 reads FQNEAQ. CDR3 region: CASSLAVGYEQYF. The CDR3 DNA is TGTGCCAGCAGCTTAGCAGTAGGCTACGAGCAGTACTTC. Supplemented by reference TRBV7-8 and TRBJ2-7, the full variable domain reads GAGVSQSPRYKVAKRGQDVALRCDPISGHVSLFWYQQALGQGPEFLTYFQNEAQLDKSGLPSDRFFAERPEGSVSTLKIQRTQQEDSAVYLCASSLAVGYEQYFGPGTRLTVT.

The count of this clone is one. The chain is built from TRBV30 and TRBJ1-3; D is possibly TRBD1 (5 bases). Germline assignment: CDR1 GTSNPN and CDR2 SVGIG (reference sequence). With 0 bases removed from V and 0 bases from J, the gap between germline ends came to 9 bases. The CDR3 spans 15 residues. The CDR3 loop reads CAWSVGGSSGNTIYF. CDR3 DNA: TGTGCCTGGAGTGTTGGGGGGAGCTCTGGAAACACCATATATTTT.

The chain carries TRBV5-6 and TRBJ2-7, with D maybe TRBD2 (6 bases). Germline V gives CDR1 SGHDT, CDR2 YYEEEE. The CDR3 has 13 residues. V lost 4 bases and J lost 6, with 14 bases in between. CDR3 nucleotide sequence: TGTGCCAGCAGCGATTTGGAGGGCCTCGAGCAGTACTTC. This translates into CASSDLEGLEQYF.

This clone was seen only a few times. V gene TRBV18 combines with J gene TRBJ2-2; TRBD1 matches 12 bases. The germline CDR1 and CDR2 sequences are KGHSH and LQKENI. There are 17 residues in the CDR3. V was clipped by 1 base and J by 3 bases; unmatched bases: 3. The CDR3 protein is CASSPLGQGAYTGELFF. The DNA of the CDR3 is TGTGCCAGCTCACCACTGGGACAGGGGGCGTACACCGGGGAGCTGTTTTTT.

The CDR3 protein is CAWSFETPKDGYTF. The DNA of the CDR3 is TGTGCCTGGAGTTTCGAGACGCCTAAAGACGGCTACACCTTC. The chain couples TRBV30 to TRBJ1-2, with D unresolved. This CDR3 is 14 amino acids long. V was clipped by 2 bases and J by 8 bases, with 18 bases between them. Germline V lookup: CDR1 GTSNPN, CDR2 SVGIG (reference sequence).